These 10 T cell receptor beta chains share one sample of origin, sequenced in a study of T cell responses to AZD1222 COVID-19 vaccine (dated by TCRdb to about 2021). Preparation of the library involved the immunoSEQ multiplex PCR assay. TCRdb mirrors the immuneACCESS table, restricted to in-frame sequences. Some clones are absent from its copies; in checked studies, under half trace to an unresolved V gene, and the reason for the others is unknown. The sample yields roughly 180,000 clones; 85% to 95% were counted once. The ten top clones hold around 1.5% of the sample. The time point label of this sample denotes: about 28 days (+/-7) after the second vaccine dose. The specimen was peripheral blood, collected 28 days after the second AZD1222 dose. These receptor sequences come from an adult who received the AZD1222 COVID-19 vaccine.

The chain carries TRBV7-2 and TRBJ2-7; D gene unclear. This CDR3 is built from 15 residues. Trimming took off 0 bases at V and 2 bases at J, with 11 bases between the two ends. Germline V CDR1 and CDR2: SGHTA, FQGNSA. CDR3 amino acids: CASSLAPGLTYEQYF. CDR3 nucleotide sequence: TGTGCCAGCAGCTTAGCCCCAGGCTTGACCTACGAGCAGTACTTC.

V and J are TRBV30 and TRBJ2-7; D gene ambiguous. Trimming removed 5 bases from V and 4 bases from J, with 9 bases in between. The CDR3 consists of 11 residues. Germline-derived CDR1 and CDR2 are GTSNPN and SVGIG (reference sequence). The CDR3 protein is CAWGEMYEQYF. The CDR3 DNA is TGTGCCTGGGGTGAGATGTACGAGCAGTACTTC.

The chain joins TRBV9 to TRBJ2-4; 10 nucleotides align to TRBD2. V shed 4 bases and J 6 bases; nucleotides not matched to a gene: 4. Germline V gene data show CDR1 as SGDLS and CDR2 as YYNGEE. The CDR3 covers 14 residues. CDR3: CASSPWTSGNIQYF. The DNA for the CDR3 is TGTGCCAGCAGCCCATGGACTAGCGGAAACATTCAGTACTTC. The full variable domain, in which reference TRBV9 and TRBJ2-4 provide the parts outside the CDR3, is DSGVTQTPKHLITATGQRVTLRCSPRSGDLSVYWYQQSLDQGLQFLIQYYNGEERAKGNILERFSAQQFPDLHSELNLSSLELGDSALYFCASSPWTSGNIQYFGAGTRLSVL.

The sample holds one count of this clone. The chain carries TRBV3-1 (or the pseudogene TRBV3-2) and TRBJ1-6, with D perhaps TRBD1 (6 bases). The CDR3 runs to 15 residues. Germline V gene lookup returns CDR1 LGHDT and CDR2 YNNKEL (reference sequence). The germline V and J ends were trimmed by 6 bases and 12 bases, with 21 bases remaining between them. The CDR3 DNA follows: TGTGCCAGCAGGGCGGGACACCGAGCTTTAGGACCCCTCCACTTT. Translating gives CASRAGHRALGPLHF.

The chain has TRBV9 and TRBJ2-5; the match to TRBD1 covers 10 bases. The CDR3 totals 16 residues. The germline V gene encodes CDR1 SGDLS and CDR2 YYNGEE. V dropped 4 bases and J dropped 3; count of bases not matched to a gene: 9. Here the CDR3 DNA reads TGTGCCAGCAGCCACGGACAGGGGGGAATGAAAGAGACCCAGTACTTC. Translated: CASSHGQGGMKETQYF. Looking up the rest from reference TRBV9 and TRBJ2-5 gives the full variable domain: DSGVTQTPKHLITATGQRVTLRCSPRSGDLSVYWYQQSLDQGLQFLIQYYNGEERAKGNILERFSAQQFPDLHSELNLSSLELGDSALYFCASSHGQGGMKETQYFGPGTRLLVL.

The chain combines TRBV28 with TRBJ1-5; tentative D call: TRBD1 (6 bases). CDR1 is MDHEN, CDR2 SYDVKM, per germline. This CDR3 has 15 residues. The ends were cut back, 4 bases at V and 2 bases at J, with 12 bases in the middle. This CDR3 reads CASSSGGRGNQPQHF. In DNA, the CDR3 is TGTGCCAGCAGTTCGGGGGGCAGGGGCAATCAGCCCCAGCATTTT.

V and J are TRBV19 and TRBJ2-7; D might be TRBD2 (6 bases). V was clipped by 1 base and J by 1 base, with 8 bases between them. This CDR3 comprises 14 residues. CDR1 is LNHDA and CDR2 is SQIVND in the germline V gene (reference sequence). CDR3 residues: CASSIAAGSYEQYF. DNA of the CDR3: TGTGCCAGTAGTATAGCGGCGGGGTCCTACGAGCAGTACTTC.

CDR3 nucleotide sequence: TGTGCCAGCAGTACAAGCCGACAGGGAAGACAGCCCCAGCATTTT. Protein: CASSTSRQGRQPQHF. The chain employs TRBV28 and TRBJ1-5; the match to TRBD1 covers 7 bases. The CDR3 sequence is 15 residues long. Germline V gene lookup returns CDR1 MDHEN and CDR2 SYDVKM. Unmatched junction bases numbered 11, after V lost 5 bases and J lost 7 bases.

The chain couples TRBV19 to TRBJ1-3, with a possible D match to TRBD1 (6 bases). V was cut by 5 bases and J by 3 bases, with 17 bases left in between. The CDR3 consists of 16 residues. Germline assignment: CDR1 LNHDA and CDR2 SQIVND (reference sequence). This CDR3 is CASSEVVRGLGNTIYF. The DNA of the CDR3 is TGTGCCAGTAGTGAGGTCGTACGGGGGCTTGGAAACACCATATATTTT. The complete variable domain, with remaining parts taken from reference TRBV19 and TRBJ1-3, reads DGGITQSPKYLFRKEGQNVTLSCEQNLNHDAMYWYRQDPGQGLRLIYYSQIVNDFQKGDIAEGYSVSREKKESFPLTVTSAQKNPTAFYLCASSEVVRGLGNTIYFGEGSWLTVV.

The chain uses TRBV7-3 and TRBJ1-1, with D perhaps TRBD1 (5 bases). The V and J ends lost 1 base and 10 bases respectively, with 13 bases between them. The CDR3 runs 13 residues. Germline V lookup: CDR1 SGHTA, CDR2 FQGTGA. CDR3 residues: CASSLNPRGRAFF. The CDR3 DNA follows: TGTGCCAGCAGCTTAAATCCAAGGGGTAGAGCTTTCTTT.